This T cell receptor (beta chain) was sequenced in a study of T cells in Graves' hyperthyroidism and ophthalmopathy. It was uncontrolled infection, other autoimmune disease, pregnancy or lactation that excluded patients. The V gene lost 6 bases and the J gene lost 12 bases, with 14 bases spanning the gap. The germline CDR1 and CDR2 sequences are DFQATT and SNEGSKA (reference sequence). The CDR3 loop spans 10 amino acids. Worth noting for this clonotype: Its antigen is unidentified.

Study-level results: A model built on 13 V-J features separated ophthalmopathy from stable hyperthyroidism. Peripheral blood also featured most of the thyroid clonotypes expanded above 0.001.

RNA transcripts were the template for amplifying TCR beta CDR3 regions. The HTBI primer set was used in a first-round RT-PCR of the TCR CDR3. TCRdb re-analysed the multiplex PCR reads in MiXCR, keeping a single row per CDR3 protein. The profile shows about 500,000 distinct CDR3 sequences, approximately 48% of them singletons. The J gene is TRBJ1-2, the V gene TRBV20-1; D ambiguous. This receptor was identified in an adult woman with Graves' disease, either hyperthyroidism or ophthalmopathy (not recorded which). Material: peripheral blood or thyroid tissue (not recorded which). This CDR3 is CSAKGTGNTF. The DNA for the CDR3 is TGCAGTGCCAAGGGTACTGGAAACACCTTC.